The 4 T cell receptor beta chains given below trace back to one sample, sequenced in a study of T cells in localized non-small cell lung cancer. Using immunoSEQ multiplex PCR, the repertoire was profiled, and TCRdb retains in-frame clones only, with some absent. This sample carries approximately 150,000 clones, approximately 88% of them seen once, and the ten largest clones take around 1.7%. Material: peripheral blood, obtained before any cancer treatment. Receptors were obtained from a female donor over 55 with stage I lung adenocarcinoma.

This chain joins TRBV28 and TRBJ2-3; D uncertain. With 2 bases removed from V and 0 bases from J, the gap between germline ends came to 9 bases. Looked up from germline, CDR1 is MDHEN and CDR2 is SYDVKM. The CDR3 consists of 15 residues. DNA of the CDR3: TGTGCCAGCAGTTTAGGTAGCCGGAGCACAGATACGCAGTATTTT. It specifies CASSLGSRSTDTQYF.

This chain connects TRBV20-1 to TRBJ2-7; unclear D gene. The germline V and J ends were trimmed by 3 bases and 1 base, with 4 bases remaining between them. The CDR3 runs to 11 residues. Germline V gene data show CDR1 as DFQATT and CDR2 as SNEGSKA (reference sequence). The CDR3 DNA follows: TGCAGTGCTAGCCCGTCCTACGAGCAGTACTTC. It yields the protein CSASPSYEQYF.

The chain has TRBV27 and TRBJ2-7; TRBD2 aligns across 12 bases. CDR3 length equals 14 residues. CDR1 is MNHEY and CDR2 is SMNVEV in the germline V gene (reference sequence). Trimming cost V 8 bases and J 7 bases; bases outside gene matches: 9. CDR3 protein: CASRTSGANLEQYF. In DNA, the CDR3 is TGTGCCAGCCGGACTAGCGGGGCCAACCTGGAGCAGTACTTC.

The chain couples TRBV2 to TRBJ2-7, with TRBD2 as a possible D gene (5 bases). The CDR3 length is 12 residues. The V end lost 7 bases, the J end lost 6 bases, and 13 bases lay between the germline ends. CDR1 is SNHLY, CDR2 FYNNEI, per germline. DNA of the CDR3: TGTGCCAGCAAAGCCCCAGGACTCGAGCAGTACTTC. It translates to CASKAPGLEQYF.